One TCR beta chain is described in this entry. This entry belongs to a study of T-cell memory formation after mild COVID-19. Constant-segment primers and 5'RACE yielded cDNA libraries for TCR alpha and TCR beta, each carrying sample barcodes and UMIs. TCRdb used MiXCR to reprocess the 5' RACE reads, holding one entry per CDR3 protein. The repertoire holds around 220,000 distinct CDR3 sequences, 15% to 20% seen once, with 3.5% in the top ten. Looked up from germline, CDR1 is MNHEY and CDR2 is SVGAGI. Between the trimmed V and J ends, which lost 0 bases and 7 bases, there was a span of 12 bases. The CDR3 is made up of 14 amino acids.

The source material was PBMCs or a T cell subset sorted from them (not recorded which). V usage is TRBV6-5 and J usage is TRBJ1-1, with D possibly TRBD1 on 6 matching bases. The source is a man younger than 30 who had mild COVID-19 (a few samples of this study predate the infection). Cell type and time point are not known. The DNA for the CDR3 is TGTGCCAGCAGTTACTCTGCCGGACAGAATGAAGCTTTCTTT. Translating gives CASSYSAGQNEAFF.